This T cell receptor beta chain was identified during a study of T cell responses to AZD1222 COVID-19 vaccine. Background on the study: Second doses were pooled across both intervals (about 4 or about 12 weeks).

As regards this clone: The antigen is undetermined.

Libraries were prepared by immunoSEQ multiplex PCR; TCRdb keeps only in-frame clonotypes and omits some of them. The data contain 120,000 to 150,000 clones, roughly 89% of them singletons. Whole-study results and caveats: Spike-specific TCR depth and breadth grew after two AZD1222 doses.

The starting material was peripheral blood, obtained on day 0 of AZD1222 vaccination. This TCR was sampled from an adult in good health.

The CDR3 DNA follows: TGTGCCAGCAGCCAAACTAGCGGGGACACCGGGGAGCTGTTTTTT. Amino acids: CASSQTSGDTGELFF. This chain connects TRBV6-2 or TRBV6-3 to TRBJ2-2, with 10 positions matching TRBD2. The CDR3 runs to 15 residues. V shed 6 bases and J 3 bases; nucleotides not matched to a gene: 4. CDR1 and CDR2 from the germline V gene are MNHEY and SVGEGT.